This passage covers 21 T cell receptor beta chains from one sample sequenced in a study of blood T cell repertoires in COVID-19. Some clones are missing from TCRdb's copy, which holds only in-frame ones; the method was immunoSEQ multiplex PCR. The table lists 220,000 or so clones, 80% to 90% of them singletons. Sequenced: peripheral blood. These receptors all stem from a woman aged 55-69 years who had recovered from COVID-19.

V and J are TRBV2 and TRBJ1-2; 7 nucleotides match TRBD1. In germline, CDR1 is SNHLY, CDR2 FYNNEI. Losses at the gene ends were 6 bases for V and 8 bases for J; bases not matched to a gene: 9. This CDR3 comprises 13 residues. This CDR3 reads CASRDDREEGYTF. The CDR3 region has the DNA TGTGCCAGCAGAGACGACAGGGAGGAAGGCTACACCTTC.

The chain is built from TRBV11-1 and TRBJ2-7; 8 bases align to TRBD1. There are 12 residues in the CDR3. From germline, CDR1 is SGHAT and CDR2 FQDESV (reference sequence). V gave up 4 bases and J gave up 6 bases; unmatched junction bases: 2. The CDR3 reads CASSWGTGEQYF. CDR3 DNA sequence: TGTGCCAGCAGCTGGGGGACAGGCGAGCAGTACTTC.

The CDR3 here is CASSDRGFNYGYTF. In nucleotides, the CDR3 is TGTGCCAGTAGCGATAGGGGATTTAACTATGGCTACACCTTC. J is TRBJ1-2 and V is TRBV19; weak D call: TRBD1 (5 bases). In germline, CDR1 is LNHDA, CDR2 SQIVND (reference sequence). Deletions cut 6 bases from V and 1 base from J, with 12 bases between. The CDR3 consists of 14 residues.

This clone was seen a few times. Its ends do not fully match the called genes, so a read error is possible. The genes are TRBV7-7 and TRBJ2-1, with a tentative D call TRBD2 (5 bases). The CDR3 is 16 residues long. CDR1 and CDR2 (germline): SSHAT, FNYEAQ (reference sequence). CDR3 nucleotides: TGTGCTAGCAGCTTAAATCCGGGGAGCTCCTACAATGAGCAGTTCTTC. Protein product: CASSLNPGSSYNEQFF.

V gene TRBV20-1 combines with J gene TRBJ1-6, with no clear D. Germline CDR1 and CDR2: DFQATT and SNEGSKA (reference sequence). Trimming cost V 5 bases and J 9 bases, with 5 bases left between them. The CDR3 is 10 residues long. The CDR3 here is CSAHCSPLHF. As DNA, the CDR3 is TGCAGTGCTCATTGTTCACCCCTCCACTTT.

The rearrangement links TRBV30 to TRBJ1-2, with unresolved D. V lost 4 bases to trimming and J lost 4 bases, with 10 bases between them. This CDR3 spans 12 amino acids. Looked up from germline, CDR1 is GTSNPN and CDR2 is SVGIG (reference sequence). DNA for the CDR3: TGTGCCTGGATAACCCGGGGCTATGGCTACACCTTC. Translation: CAWITRGYGYTF.

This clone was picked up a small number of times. In nucleotides, the CDR3 is TGTGCCAGCAGCCCCATGGACGGGAACGGAGCCCTCCACTTT. Amino acids: CASSPMDGNGALHF. This chain joins TRBV6-5 and TRBJ1-6; no clear D gene. The germline V gene encodes CDR1 MNHEY and CDR2 SVGAGI. CDR3 size: 14 residues. V was pared by 6 bases and J by 14 bases, with 20 bases between.

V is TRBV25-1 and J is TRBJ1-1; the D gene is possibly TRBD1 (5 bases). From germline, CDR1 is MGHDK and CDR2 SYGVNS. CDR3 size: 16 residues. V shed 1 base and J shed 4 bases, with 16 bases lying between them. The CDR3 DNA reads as TGTGCCAGCAGTGAATCTTTCGGAGGGGTGGGCACTGAAGCTTTCTTT. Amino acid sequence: CASSESFGGVGTEAFF. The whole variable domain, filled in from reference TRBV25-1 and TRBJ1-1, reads EADIYQTPRYLVIGTGKKITLECSQTMGHDKMYWYQQDPGMELHLIHYSYGVNSTEKGDLSSESTVSRIRTEHFPLTLESARPSHTSQYLCASSESFGGVGTEAFFGQGTRLTVV.

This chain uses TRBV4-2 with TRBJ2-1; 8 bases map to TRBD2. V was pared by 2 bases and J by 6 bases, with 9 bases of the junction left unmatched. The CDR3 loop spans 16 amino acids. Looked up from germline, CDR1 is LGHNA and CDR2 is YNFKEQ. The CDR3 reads CASSQSSGLAANEQFF. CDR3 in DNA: TGTGCCAGCAGCCAAAGTTCAGGACTAGCTGCCAATGAGCAGTTCTTC.

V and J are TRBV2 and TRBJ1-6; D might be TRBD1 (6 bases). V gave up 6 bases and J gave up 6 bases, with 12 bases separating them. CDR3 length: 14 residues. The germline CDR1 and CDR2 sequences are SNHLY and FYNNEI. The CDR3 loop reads CASRQGIVNSPLHF. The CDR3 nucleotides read TGTGCCAGCAGACAGGGAATCGTTAATTCACCCCTCCACTTT.

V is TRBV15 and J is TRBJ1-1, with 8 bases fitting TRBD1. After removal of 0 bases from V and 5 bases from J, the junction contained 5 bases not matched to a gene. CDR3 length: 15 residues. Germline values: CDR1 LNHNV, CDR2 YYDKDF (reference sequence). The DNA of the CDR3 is TGTGCCACCAGCAGAGACAGGGGGCTTGATACTGAAGCTTTCTTT. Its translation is CATSRDRGLDTEAFF.

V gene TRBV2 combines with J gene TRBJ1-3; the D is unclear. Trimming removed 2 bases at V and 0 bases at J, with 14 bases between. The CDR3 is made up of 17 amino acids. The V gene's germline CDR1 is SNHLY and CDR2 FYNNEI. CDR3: CASSELMALISGNTIYF. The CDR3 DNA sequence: TGTGCCAGCAGTGAATTAATGGCCTTAATCTCTGGAAACACCATATATTTT.

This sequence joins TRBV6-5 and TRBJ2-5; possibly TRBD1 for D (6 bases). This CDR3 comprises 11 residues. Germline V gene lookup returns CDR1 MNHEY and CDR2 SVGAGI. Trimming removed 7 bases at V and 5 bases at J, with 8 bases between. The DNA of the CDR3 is TGTGCCAGCACAGGGGAGGAGACCCAGTACTTC. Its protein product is CASTGEETQYF.

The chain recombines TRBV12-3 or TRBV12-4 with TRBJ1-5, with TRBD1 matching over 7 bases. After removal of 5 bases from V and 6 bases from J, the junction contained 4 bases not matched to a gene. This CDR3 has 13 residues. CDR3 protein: CASSEQGSQPQHF. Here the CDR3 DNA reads TGTGCCAGCAGTGAACAGGGGAGTCAGCCCCAGCATTTT.

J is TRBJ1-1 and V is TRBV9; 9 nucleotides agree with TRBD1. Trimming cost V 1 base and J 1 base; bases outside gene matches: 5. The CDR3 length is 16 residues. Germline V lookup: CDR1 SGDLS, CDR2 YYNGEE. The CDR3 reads CASSVTGGWGNTEAFF. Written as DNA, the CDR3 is TGTGCCAGCAGCGTAACAGGGGGCTGGGGGAACACTGAAGCTTTCTTT.

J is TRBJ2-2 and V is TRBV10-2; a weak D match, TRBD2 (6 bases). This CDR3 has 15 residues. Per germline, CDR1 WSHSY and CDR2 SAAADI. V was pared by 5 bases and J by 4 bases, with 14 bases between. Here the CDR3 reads CASSSGLARTGELFF. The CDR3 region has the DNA TGCGCCAGCAGTTCAGGGCTAGCGCGCACCGGGGAGCTGTTTTTT.

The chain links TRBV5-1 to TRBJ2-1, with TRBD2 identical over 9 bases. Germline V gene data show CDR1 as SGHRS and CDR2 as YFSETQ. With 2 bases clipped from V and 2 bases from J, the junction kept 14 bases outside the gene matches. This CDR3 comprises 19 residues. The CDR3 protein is CASSLPPGSGGRPYNEQFF. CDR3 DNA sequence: TGCGCCAGCAGCTTACCTCCGGGTAGCGGGGGCCGCCCCTACAATGAGCAGTTCTTC.

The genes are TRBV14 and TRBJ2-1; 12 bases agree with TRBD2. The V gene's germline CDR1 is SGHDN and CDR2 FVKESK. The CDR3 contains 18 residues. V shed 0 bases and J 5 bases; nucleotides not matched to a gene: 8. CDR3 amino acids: CASSQDWVRLAGDNEQFF. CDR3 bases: TGTGCCAGCAGCCAAGATTGGGTTAGACTAGCGGGGGACAATGAGCAGTTCTTC. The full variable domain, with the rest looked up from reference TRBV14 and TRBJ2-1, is EAGVTQFPSHSVIEKGQTVTLRCDPISGHDNLYWYRRVMGKEIKFLLHFVKESKQDESGMPNNRFLAERTGGTYSTLKVQPAELEDSGVYFCASSQDWVRLAGDNEQFFGPGTRLTVL.

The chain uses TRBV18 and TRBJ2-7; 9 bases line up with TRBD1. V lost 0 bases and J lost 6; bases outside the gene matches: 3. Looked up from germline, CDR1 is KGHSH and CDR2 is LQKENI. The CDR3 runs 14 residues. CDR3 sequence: CASSPPGTGSEQYF. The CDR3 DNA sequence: TGTGCCAGCTCACCACCGGGGACAGGGAGCGAGCAGTACTTC.

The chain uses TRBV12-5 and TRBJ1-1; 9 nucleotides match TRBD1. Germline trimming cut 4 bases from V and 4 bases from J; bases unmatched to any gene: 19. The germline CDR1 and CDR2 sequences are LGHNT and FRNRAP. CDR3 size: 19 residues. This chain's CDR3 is CASGSPILLFGQGSTEAFF. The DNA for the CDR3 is TGTGCTAGTGGTTCGCCGATCCTTCTTTTCGGACAGGGGAGCACTGAAGCTTTCTTT.

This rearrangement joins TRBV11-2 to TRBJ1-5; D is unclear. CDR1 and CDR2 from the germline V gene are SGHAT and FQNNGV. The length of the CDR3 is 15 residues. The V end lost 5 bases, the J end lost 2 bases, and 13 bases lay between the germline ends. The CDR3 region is CASSIDTGGNQPQHF. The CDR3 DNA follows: TGTGCCAGCAGCATTGACACCGGTGGCAATCAGCCCCAGCATTTT.